The rows below give T cell receptor beta chains drawn from one sample of a study of blood T cell repertoires in COVID-19. This table comes from immunoSEQ multiplex PCR, and its TCRdb copy is limited to in-frame clones, with some not included. The sample holds fewer than 300,000 clones, just over 90% seen once. The sequencing input was peripheral blood. The origin of the receptors is a woman aged 30 to 39 with COVID-19, enrolled during active disease. Both conserved end residues are part of each CDR3. The order of the fields is clone size, J gene, V gene, D gene, CDR3 DNA, CDR3 protein. A D gene is named only where the DNA matches it firmly. The size of a clone is reported for some rows only, either as once, few or many, or as a class for expanded clones.

clone size: NA
J gene: TRBJ2-1
V gene: TRBV7-6
D gene: TRBD1
CDR3 DNA: TGTGCCAGCAGCTTACGCGGGGGACAGGGGGGTCGTGAGCAGTTCTTC
CDR3 protein: CASSLRGGQGGREQFF

clone size: NA
J gene: TRBJ1-2
V gene: TRBV5-4
D gene: TRBD1
CDR3 DNA: TGTGCCAGCAGCTCGACAGGGGCTCATGGCTACACCTTC
CDR3 protein: CASSSTGAHGYTF

clone size: once
J gene: TRBJ2-3
V gene: TRBV15
D gene: TRBD2
CDR3 DNA: TGTGCCACCAGCAGAGATCCCCCCAGGACTAGAGCCACAGATACGCAGTATTTT
CDR3 protein: CATSRDPPRTRATDTQYF

clone size: NA
J gene: TRBJ1-4
V gene: TRBV6-6
D gene: TRBD1
CDR3 DNA: TGTGCCAGCAGTTACTGGACAGGGACTAATGAAAAACTGTTTTTT
CDR3 protein: CASSYWTGTNEKLFF

clone size: NA
J gene: TRBJ2-7
V gene: TRBV5-6
D gene: TRBD2
CDR3 DNA: TGTGCCAGCAGCTTGCAACCGGGAGGGCTATACGAGCAGTACTTC
CDR3 protein: CASSLQPGGLYEQYF

clone size: NA
J gene: TRBJ2-1
V gene: TRBV7-9
D gene: TRBD2
CDR3 DNA: TGTGCCAGCAGCTATGCGGGAGGATCCTACAATGAGCAGTTCTTC
CDR3 protein: CASSYAGGSYNEQFF

clone size: NA
J gene: TRBJ2-3
V gene: TRBV10-2
D gene: NA
CDR3 DNA: TGCGCCAGCAGTGAGTCACCAGGGATGACAGATACGCAGTATTTT
CDR3 protein: CASSESPGMTDTQYF

clone size: NA
J gene: TRBJ2-1
V gene: TRBV6-4
D gene: TRBD2
CDR3 DNA: TGTGCCAGCAGTCTAGCGGGGGGCAATGAGCAGTTCTTC
CDR3 protein: CASSLAGGNEQFF

clone size: NA
J gene: TRBJ1-1
V gene: TRBV2
D gene: TRBD1
CDR3 DNA: TGTGCCAGCAGAGACAGGGGACCGTCTGAAGCTTTCTTT
CDR3 protein: CASRDRGPSEAFF

clone size: NA
J gene: TRBJ2-2
V gene: TRBV19
D gene: TRBD1
CDR3 DNA: TGTGCCAGTCAGAACCCGGGACAGACGACCGGGGAGCTGTTTTTT
CDR3 protein: CASQNPGQTTGELFF

clone size: NA
J gene: TRBJ2-1
V gene: TRBV27
D gene: NA
CDR3 DNA: TGTGCCAGCAGTTTATCCTCAGTGGATGAGCAGTTCTTC
CDR3 protein: CASSLSSVDEQFF

clone size: NA
J gene: TRBJ1-2
V gene: TRBV27
D gene: NA
CDR3 DNA: TGTGCCAGTTACCGGTTTAACTATGGCTACACCTTC
CDR3 protein: CASYRFNYGYTF

clone size: NA
J gene: TRBJ1-1
V gene: TRBV25-1
D gene: TRBD1
CDR3 DNA: TGTGCCAGCACCCCATGGGGACAGGGGGCAGCGGGCGCTGAAGCTTTCTTT
CDR3 protein: CASTPWGQGAAGAEAFF

clone size: NA
J gene: TRBJ2-1
V gene: TRBV29-1
D gene: NA
CDR3 DNA: TGCAGCGTCGCGGGACTCCTTAACAATGAGCAGTTCTTC
CDR3 protein: CSVAGLLNNEQFF

clone size: NA
J gene: TRBJ1-6
V gene: TRBV27
D gene: NA
CDR3 DNA: TGTGCCAGCAGTTTAGGGACAAGCATTAATTCACCCCTCCACTTT
CDR3 protein: CASSLGTSINSPLHF

clone size: NA
J gene: TRBJ2-7
V gene: TRBV27
D gene: TRBD2
CDR3 DNA: TGTACCAGCAGAAAAGGACTAGCGGCGGGAGAGCAGTACTTC
CDR3 protein: CTSRKGLAAGEQYF

clone size: NA
J gene: TRBJ1-3
V gene: TRBV9
D gene: NA
CDR3 DNA: TGTGCCAGCAGCGTAGCTGATTCCAGGGTGGCAGGAAACACCATATATTTT
CDR3 protein: CASSVADSRVAGNTIYF

clone size: NA
J gene: TRBJ1-4
V gene: TRBV5-6
D gene: TRBD1
CDR3 DNA: TGTGCCAGCAGCTTAGGACAGGGATGGCCTAATGAAAAACTGTTTTTT
CDR3 protein: CASSLGQGWPNEKLFF